This TCR beta chain appears in the sequencing data of a study of T-cell reconstitution after alpha-beta-depleted transplantation in children. This clonotype was detected a few times. CDR1 and CDR2 from the germline V gene are LGHNA and YSLEER. This CDR3 is 13 amino acids long. The V gene lost 5 bases and the J gene lost 3 bases, with 7 bases spanning the gap. Using unique molecular identifiers, the investigators prepared the TCRbeta library. TCRdb recomputed calls from the PCR reads with MiXCR, one row per CDR3 protein. The sample has approximately 500,000 distinct CDR3 sequences, 8% to 11% seen once.

The rearrangement joins TRBV4-3 to TRBJ2-2; no definite D call. This receptor was identified in a child under 10 years old with inherited bone marrow failure, due to receive a stem cell transplant. The sample here was PBMCs, taken before TCRalphabeta/CD19-depleted stem cell transplant. CDR3 DNA: TGCGCCAGCAGCGTAGGGTACACCGGGGAGCTGTTTTTT. Its protein product is CASSVGYTGELFF.